These T cell receptor beta chains were read from a single sample in a study of CD4+ T cells in melanoma. TCRdb's table, derived via immunoSEQ multiplex PCR, lists solely in-frame clones and lacks some. This table holds approximately 3,700 clones, about three quarters found once. The sequenced sample was tumor tissue. All receptors come from a human donor with melanoma. CDR3s include the opening cysteine and the closing phenylalanine or tryptophan. The D gene is left open where the match is weak. Size tells how often a clone was seen (once, few, many) or the class of an expanded clone, and some rows leave it out.

abundance | d_gene | j_gene | v_gene | CDR3aa | CDR3nt
large | . | TRBJ1-1 | TRBV19 | CASSILLRGANSMNTEAFF | TGTGCCAGTAGTATACTCCTCCGGGGGGCGAATAGCATGAACACTGAAGCTTTCTTT
. | . | TRBJ1-4 | TRBV19 | CASSIRNEKLFF | TGTGCCAGTAGTATCAGGAATGAAAAACTGTTTTTT
few | . | TRBJ1-3 | TRBV6-7 | CASSPVLQRGNTIYF | TGTGCCAGCAGTCCAGTCCTACAACGGGGAAACACCATATATTTT
once | TRBD1 | TRBJ2-4 | TRBV4-3 | CASSPGQGQENIQYF | TGCGCCAGCAGCCCCGGACAGGGCCAAGAAAACATTCAGTACTTC
. | TRBD1 | TRBJ2-7 | TRBV5-1 | CASSLGTGREQYF | TGCGCCAGCAGCTTGGGGACAGGTAGGGAGCAGTACTTC
. | TRBD2 | TRBJ2-2 | TRBV7-3 | CASSPFGGAGDGTGELFF | TGTGCCAGCAGCCCCTTCGGGGGGGCGGGAGACGGCACCGGGGAGCTGTTTTTT
once | . | TRBJ2-3 | TRBV7-2 | CASSPDSLGTDTQYF | TGTGCCAGCAGCCCCGACTCTCTTGGCACAGATACGCAGTATTTT
. | . | TRBJ2-1 | TRBV11-2 | CASSTQRQNNEQFF | TGTGCCAGCAGCACCCAGCGGCAAAACAATGAGCAGTTCTTC
. | . | TRBJ2-3 | TRBV30 | CAWSLISTDTQYF | TGTGCCTGGAGTTTAATATCCACAGATACGCAGTATTTT
. | . | TRBJ1-1 | TRBV6-5 | CASSLQGYTEAFF | TGTGCCAGCAGTCTGCAGGGGTACACTGAAGCTTTCTTT
. | . | TRBJ1-3 | TRBV2 | CASRDDRSSGNTIYF | TGTGCCAGCAGGGATGACAGGAGCTCTGGAAACACCATATATTTT
. | TRBD1 | TRBJ1-2 | TRBV30 | CAWSVGQGDGYTF | TGTGCCTGGAGTGTAGGTCAGGGGGATGGCTACACCTTC
. | TRBD1 | TRBJ1-2 | TRBV9 | CASSANNRGNYGYTF | TGTGCCAGCAGCGCAAACAACAGGGGTAACTATGGCTACACCTTC
. | . | TRBJ1-2 | TRBV11-2 | CASRWGAGPEKPYGYTF | TGTGCCAGCCGGTGGGGCGCAGGCCCTGAGAAACCTTATGGCTACACCTTC
. | . | TRBJ2-3 | TRBV7-6 | CASSSRPSTDTQYF | TGTGCCAGCAGCTCTAGGCCTAGCACAGATACGCAGTATTTT
. | . | TRBJ1-3 | TRBV30 | CAWRQGRKVSGNTIYF | TGTGCCTGGAGGCAGGGACGGAAGGTATCTGGAAACACCATATATTTT
. | . | TRBJ2-7 | TRBV18 | CASSHRESSDEQYF | TGTGCCAGCTCACACAGGGAAAGTTCAGACGAGCAGTACTTC
. | . | TRBJ2-7 | TRBV11-3 | CASSLAGYEQYF | TGTGCCAGCAGCTTAGCTGGGTACGAGCAGTACTTC
. | TRBD2 | TRBJ2-2 | TRBV9 | CASSVVAGAGELFF | TGTGCCAGCAGCGTAGTCGCGGGAGCCGGGGAGCTGTTTTTT
. | . | TRBJ1-4 | TRBV7-9 | CASSSGKREKLFF | TGTGCCAGCAGCTCGGGGAAGCGTGAAAAACTGTTTTTT
. | TRBD1 | TRBJ2-1 | TRBV2 | CASRHPGGFNNEQFF | TGTGCCAGCAGGCACCCAGGGGGCTTTAACAATGAGCAGTTCTTC
. | TRBD2 | TRBJ2-7 | TRBV5-6 | CASSNSGGSYEQYF | TGTGCCAGCAGCAACAGCGGGGGCTCCTACGAGCAGTACTTC
. | TRBD1 | TRBJ1-2 | TRBV7-3 | CASSLDRAGGDYGYTF | TGTGCCAGCAGCTTAGATAGGGCAGGGGGCGACTATGGCTACACCTTC
few | . | TRBJ2-5 | TRBV4-3 | CASSQDKTVETQYF | TGCGCCAGCAGCCAAGATAAAACAGTAGAGACCCAGTACTTC
once | . | TRBJ2-3 | TRBV18 | CASSHGGLDTQYF | TGTGCCAGCTCACACGGGGGGCTTGATACGCAGTATTTT
. | . | TRBJ2-7 | TRBV27 | CASSEGHTYYEQYF | TGTGCCAGCTCCGAAGGGCATACCTACTACGAGCAGTACTTC
few | TRBD2 | TRBJ2-5 | TRBV7-6 | CASSPDPTSGTQETQYF | TGTGCCAGCAGCCCCGACCCTACTAGCGGGACTCAAGAGACCCAGTACTTC
. | TRBD2 | TRBJ2-1 | TRBV9 | CASSPTRAGEYNEQFF | TGTGCCAGCAGCCCCACCCGGGCGGGAGAGTACAATGAGCAGTTCTTC
. | . | TRBJ1-2 | TRBV7-8 | CASSYTRDYGYTF | TGTGCCAGCAGCTACACAAGGGACTATGGCTACACCTTC
. | . | TRBJ2-7 | TRBV2 | CASSVSEGVEQYF | TGTGCCAGCAGTGTCTCTGAGGGGGTCGAGCAGTACTTC
. | . | TRBJ2-1 | TRBV6-4 | CASSPNVNDPYNEQFF | TGTGCCAGCAGTCCCAACGTTAACGATCCCTACAATGAGCAGTTCTTC
. | TRBD1 | TRBJ1-2 | TRBV18 | CASSPGTGDYGYTF | TGTGCCAGCTCACCTGGGACAGGGGACTATGGCTACACCTTC
. | TRBD1 | TRBJ2-1 | TRBV5-1 | CASSPSIQGVGEQFF | TGCGCCAGCAGCCCGTCCATACAGGGGGTCGGTGAGCAGTTCTTC
. | . | TRBJ1-2 | TRBV28 | CASKAGVNYGYTF | TGTGCCAGCAAGGCAGGGGTCAACTATGGCTACACCTTC
. | . | TRBJ1-5 | TRBV18 | CASSPPGEPQHF | TGTGCCAGCTCACCACCGGGGGAGCCCCAGCATTTT
. | TRBD2 | TRBJ2-3 | TRBV30 | CAWSLTTLAGYTDTQYF | TGTGCCTGGAGCCTAACCACCCTAGCGGGGTACACAGATACGCAGTATTTT
once | . | TRBJ1-1 | TRBV28 | CAILGTEAFF | TGTGCAATCCTAGGCACTGAAGCTTTCTTT
. | TRBD1 | TRBJ2-5 | TRBV28 | CASSDRELETQYF | TGTGCCAGCAGTGACAGGGAATTAGAGACCCAGTACTTC
. | TRBD2 | TRBJ2-2 | TRBV4-1 | CASSQLLAGGGTGELFF | TGCGCCAGCAGCCAACTCCTAGCGGGAGGTGGCACCGGGGAGCTGTTTTTT
. | TRBD1 | TRBJ2-5 | TRBV7-2 | CASSLLGQGGETQYF | TGTGCCAGCAGCTTATTGGGACAGGGAGGGGAGACCCAGTACTTC
. | . | TRBJ2-5 | TRBV27 | CASSLRLGGETQYF | TGTGCCAGCAGTCTACGACTTGGGGGGGAGACCCAGTACTTC
. | . | TRBJ1-4 | TRBV9 | CASSASGHLNEKLFF | TGTGCCAGCAGCGCCTCGGGACACCTTAATGAAAAACTGTTTTTT
few | . | TRBJ1-1 | TRBV2 | CASSAGGPEAFF | TGTGCCAGCAGTGCGGGGGGCCCTGAAGCTTTCTTT
. | TRBD2 | TRBJ2-7 | TRBV7-2 | CASSLVRAGGEQYF | TGTGCCAGCAGCTTAGTTCGGGCGGGAGGGGAGCAGTACTTC
. | . | TRBJ1-2 | TRBV4-1 | CASSQNAGYTF | TGCGCCAGCAGCCAAAATGCTGGCTACACCTTC
few | TRBD1 | TRBJ2-7 | TRBV18 | CASSDSGTGSYEQYF | TGTGCCAGCTCAGATTCCGGGACAGGCTCCTACGAGCAGTACTTC
. | . | TRBJ1-5 | TRBV6-1 | CASSGGLSQPQHF | TGTGCCAGCAGTGGTGGTCTAAGTCAGCCCCAGCATTTT
. | . | TRBJ1-1 | TRBV13 | CASSVTRRRQNTEAFF | TGTGCCAGCAGCGTCACCCGGCGGAGACAGAACACTGAAGCTTTCTTT
medium-sized | TRBD2 | TRBJ2-1 | TRBV4-1 | CASSRELAESSYNEQFF | TGCGCCAGCAGCCGCGAACTAGCGGAGAGCTCCTACAATGAGCAGTTCTTC
once | TRBD1 | TRBJ1-5 | TRBV7-2 | CASSSRQGSVQPQHF | TGTGCCAGCAGCTCCCGACAGGGGAGCGTTCAGCCCCAGCATTTT